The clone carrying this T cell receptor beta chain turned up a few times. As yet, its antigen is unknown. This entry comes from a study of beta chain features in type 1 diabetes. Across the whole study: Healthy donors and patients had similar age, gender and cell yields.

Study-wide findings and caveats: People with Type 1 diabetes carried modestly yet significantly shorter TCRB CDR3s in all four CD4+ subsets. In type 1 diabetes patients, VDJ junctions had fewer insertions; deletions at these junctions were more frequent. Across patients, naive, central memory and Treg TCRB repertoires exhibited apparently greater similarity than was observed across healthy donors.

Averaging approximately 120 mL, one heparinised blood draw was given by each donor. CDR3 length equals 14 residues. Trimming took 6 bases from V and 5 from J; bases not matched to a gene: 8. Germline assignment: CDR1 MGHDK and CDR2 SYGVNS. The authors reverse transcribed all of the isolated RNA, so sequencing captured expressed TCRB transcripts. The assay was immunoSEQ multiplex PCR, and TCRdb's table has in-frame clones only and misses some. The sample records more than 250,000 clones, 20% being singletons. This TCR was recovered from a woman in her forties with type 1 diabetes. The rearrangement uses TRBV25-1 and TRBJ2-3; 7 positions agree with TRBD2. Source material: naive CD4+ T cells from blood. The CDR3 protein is CASSNAGARDTQYF. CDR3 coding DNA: TGTGCCAGCAGCAATGCGGGAGCGAGAGATACGCAGTATTTT.